The 26 T cell receptor beta chains listed next were all sequenced from one sample in a study of blood T cell repertoires in COVID-19. Only in-frame clones appear in the TCRdb table, and some are missing; sequencing was by immunoSEQ multiplex PCR. The sample shows around 190,000 clones, about four fifths of them seen only once. The sample was peripheral blood. These TCRs come from a man in his 70s with active or convalescent COVID-19.

The V call is TRBV6-2 or TRBV6-3, the J call TRBJ1-5; D not resolved. V was clipped by 4 bases and J by 5 bases, with 6 bases between them. The germline V gene has CDR1 MNHEY and CDR2 SVGEGT. The CDR3 has 12 amino acids. This CDR3 is CASSSQDQPQHF. The CDR3 bases are TGTGCCAGCAGTTCCCAGGATCAGCCCCAGCATTTT.

This clone was detected only once. V and J are TRBV2 and TRBJ1-5; 7 nucleotides agree with TRBD1. The CDR3 has 18 amino acids. Losses at the gene ends were 5 bases for V and 0 bases for J; bases not matched to a gene: 13. Germline CDR1 and CDR2: SNHLY and FYNNEI. The CDR3 coding sequence is TGTGCCAGCAGTTTAGAGGGGACAGCCGTCAATAGCAATCAGCCCCAGCATTTT. Amino acid sequence: CASSLEGTAVNSNQPQHF.

This clone has a handful of counts. V usage is TRBV9 and J usage is TRBJ2-7; 10 nucleotides align to TRBD2. Trimming took 0 bases from V and 3 from J; bases not matched to a gene: 9. This CDR3 comprises 17 residues. The V gene's germline CDR1 is SGDLS and CDR2 YYNGEE. The CDR3 DNA reads TGTGCCAGCAGCGTAGCTTGGGATAGCGGGGGGCGCTACGAGCAGTACTTC. Its protein is CASSVAWDSGGRYEQYF.

The chain links TRBV18 to TRBJ2-7; the D gene is possibly TRBD2 (6 bases). The CDR3 has 15 amino acids. Trimming took 3 bases from V and 1 from J, leaving 13 bases between them. CDR1 KGHSH and CDR2 LQKENI come from the germline V gene. The CDR3 coding sequence is TGTGCCAGCTCACCGAGAGGCGGGATTTCCTACGAGCAGTACTTC. Translating it yields CASSPRGGISYEQYF. The variable domain in full, with the rest retrieved from reference TRBV18 and TRBJ2-7, is NAGVMQNPRHLVRRRGQEARLRCSPMKGHSHVYWYRQLPEEGLKFMVYLQKENIIDESGMPKERFSAEFPKEGPSILRIQQVVRGDSAAYFCASSPRGGISYEQYFGPGTRLTVT.

In this sample, this clone turned up once. The chain is built from TRBV7-3 and TRBJ2-1, with 9 bases fitting TRBD1. Germline-derived CDR1 and CDR2 are SGHTA and FQGTGA. CDR3 length equals 15 residues. V shed 6 bases, J shed 3 bases, and the junction held 6 bases outside the gene matches. The CDR3 region has the DNA TGTGCCAGCAGAAAGGACAGGGGCAACTACAATGAGCAGTTCTTC. This codes for CASRKDRGNYNEQFF.

The genes are TRBV10-3 and TRBJ1-1; D is perhaps TRBD1 (5 bases). CDR3 length: 14 residues. V was cut by 7 bases and J by 3 bases, with 15 bases left in between. Germline V gene lookup returns CDR1 ENHRY and CDR2 SYGVKD. This chain's CDR3 is CAINVQGGDTEAFF. The CDR3 DNA sequence: TGTGCCATCAACGTGCAGGGAGGTGACACTGAAGCTTTCTTT.

The rearrangement uses TRBV24-1 and TRBJ2-1; 12 bases line up with TRBD2. The V gene's germline CDR1 is KGHDR and CDR2 SFDVKD. V lost 3 bases and J lost 6; bases outside the gene matches: 8. The CDR3 extends over 17 amino acids. The CDR3 loop is CATSDTRLAGEVNEQFF. In nucleotides, the CDR3 is TGTGCCACCAGTGATACCAGACTAGCGGGAGAGGTCAATGAGCAGTTCTTC.

The J gene is TRBJ2-3, the V gene TRBV25-1, with D possibly TRBD1 on 7 matching bases. Per germline, CDR1 MGHDK and CDR2 SYGVNS. The CDR3 sequence is 16 residues long. The V and J ends lost 4 bases and 4 bases respectively, with 18 bases between them. This chain's CDR3 is CASSGWDSRLADTQYF. In nucleotides, the CDR3 is TGTGCCAGCAGTGGCTGGGACAGTCGACTAGCAGATACGCAGTATTTT.

This clone has a handful of counts. J is TRBJ1-1 and V is TRBV10-1, with TRBD1 matching 7 bases. The CDR3 sequence is 12 residues long. V lost 7 bases, J lost 4 bases, and 3 bases stayed unmatched. Germline V gene data show CDR1 as WNHNN and CDR2 as SYGVQD (reference sequence). DNA for the CDR3: TGCGCCAGCACTTCAGGGGGCACTGAAGCTTTCTTT. Its translation is CASTSGGTEAFF.

This chain joins TRBV5-6 and TRBJ2-3; D might be TRBD1 (5 bases). This CDR3 spans 13 amino acids. Germline assignment: CDR1 SGHDT and CDR2 YYEEEE. V was pared by 3 bases and J by 1 base, with 6 bases between. CDR3 bases: TGTGCCAGCAGCTGGGGCGGCACAGATACGCAGTATTTT. The encoded protein is CASSWGGTDTQYF.

This clone was seen only a few times. The gene calls are TRBV7-2 and TRBJ2-3, with 8 bases aligning to TRBD2. Germline CDR1 and CDR2: SGHTA and FQGNSA. V lost 5 bases and J lost 2; bases outside the gene matches: 12. The CDR3 extends over 17 amino acids. The CDR3 loop reads CASSLLKIAGITDTQYF. In nucleotides, the CDR3 is TGTGCCAGCAGCCTCCTGAAGATAGCGGGAATCACAGATACGCAGTATTTT.

CDR3 protein: CASRQGSGANVLTF. The CDR3 coding sequence is TGTGCCAGTAGGCAGGGTTCCGGGGCCAACGTCCTGACTTTC. This chain links TRBV19 with TRBJ2-6; a weak D match, TRBD1 (5 bases). There are 14 residues in the CDR3. Germline CDR1 is LNHDA and CDR2 is SQIVND (reference sequence). V lost 6 bases, J lost 4 bases, and 10 bases lay in between.

The chain couples TRBV2 to TRBJ1-3; D not resolved. The CDR3 is made up of 12 amino acids. Germline V gene data show CDR1 as SNHLY and CDR2 as FYNNEI. Deletions cut 9 bases from V and 0 bases from J, with 6 bases between. CDR3 sequence reads: CASTSSGNTIYF. The CDR3 region has the DNA TGTGCCAGTACCAGCTCTGGAAACACCATATATTTT.

This clone was picked up a small number of times. The chain has TRBV11-2 and TRBJ1-1; D not resolved. CDR1 and CDR2 from the germline V gene are SGHAT and FQNNGV. The ends were cut back, 2 bases at V and 4 bases at J, with 11 bases in the middle. This CDR3 is 14 amino acids long. CDR3 region: CASSLFEGVTEAFF. CDR3 sequence (DNA): TGTGCCAGCAGCTTATTCGAGGGAGTCACTGAAGCTTTCTTT.

The rearrangement joins TRBV13 to TRBJ1-2; TRBD1 might be the D (6 bases). Germline V CDR1 and CDR2: PRHDT, FYEKMQ (reference sequence). The CDR3 is 13 residues long. V was trimmed by 5 bases and J by 5 bases, leaving 12 bases between them. CDR3 DNA sequence: TGTGCCAGCAGCCGCAGGGGTGGATATGGCTACACCTTC. Its protein is CASSRRGGYGYTF.

The rearrangement joins TRBV5-8 to TRBJ1-3; D is possibly TRBD1 (5 bases). The V gene's germline CDR1 is SGHTS and CDR2 YDEGEE. There are 16 residues in the CDR3. The ends were cut back, 0 bases at V and 0 bases at J, with 10 bases in the middle. The CDR3, as DNA: TGTGCCAGCAGCTTGGGCCAGGGTGCCTCTGGAAACACCATATATTTT. It is translated as CASSLGQGASGNTIYF.

The rearrangement joins TRBV18 to TRBJ2-7, with 9 bases aligning to TRBD1. There are 15 residues in the CDR3. Germline V gives CDR1 KGHSH, CDR2 LQKENI. Trimming cost V 3 bases and J 3 bases; bases outside gene matches: 6. Written as DNA, the CDR3 is TGTGCCAGCTCACCTCAGGGACAGGGCTTCTACGAGCAGTACTTC. Translated, it gives CASSPQGQGFYEQYF.

The rearrangement links TRBV30 to TRBJ1-1, with 8 bases lining up with TRBD1. Looked up from germline, CDR1 is GTSNPN and CDR2 is SVGIG (reference sequence). Losses at the gene ends were 4 bases for V and 0 bases for J; bases not matched to a gene: 4. The CDR3 loop spans 14 amino acids. The CDR3 nucleotides read TGTGCCTGGAACCTGGGACAGGTGAACACTGAAGCTTTCTTT. Encoded protein: CAWNLGQVNTEAFF.

A word on this clone: The same CDR3 also results from other DNA sequences found in this sample. The chain recombines TRBV5-1 with TRBJ2-5, with TRBD1 matching over 10 bases. The V gene end was trimmed by 4 bases and the J gene end by 0 bases; junction bases not matched to a gene: 6. There are 16 residues in the CDR3. Germline assignment: CDR1 SGHRS and CDR2 YFSETQ. CDR3 residues: CASSPGQGSYQETQYF. The CDR3 DNA reads TGCGCCAGCAGCCCGGGACAGGGGTCTTACCAAGAGACCCAGTACTTC.

V and J are TRBV7-9 and TRBJ1-3; tentative D call: TRBD1 (6 bases). V was pared by 0 bases and J by 3 bases, with 9 bases between. The germline gives CDR1 SEHNR, CDR2 FQNEAQ (reference sequence). The CDR3 sequence is 15 residues long. The CDR3 region has the DNA TGTGCCAGCAGCTTAGCTGGGACACTTGGAAACACCATATATTTT. It is translated as CASSLAGTLGNTIYF. The full variable domain, in which reference TRBV7-9 and TRBJ1-3 provide the parts outside the CDR3, is DTGVSQNPRHKITKRGQNVTFRCDPISEHNRLYWYRQTLGQGPEFLTYFQNEAQLEKSRLLSDRFSAERPKGSFSTLEIQRTEQGDSAMYLCASSLAGTLGNTIYFGEGSWLTVV.

The V gene is TRBV7-2, the J gene TRBJ1-6; D uncertain. Germline loops: CDR1 SGHTA, CDR2 FQGNSA. The CDR3 has 12 amino acids. With 4 bases removed from V and 11 bases from J, the gap between germline ends came to 9 bases. CDR3 DNA sequence: TGTGCCAGCAGCTCACGAGGCGCACCCCTCCACTTT. This sequence encodes CASSSRGAPLHF.

This chain links TRBV5-1 with TRBJ2-3, with 9 bases matching TRBD2. The length of the CDR3 is 17 residues. V lost 0 bases and J lost 4; bases outside the gene matches: 9. The V gene's germline CDR1 is SGHRS and CDR2 YFSETQ. The CDR3 sequence: CASSLARWAGGPDTQYF. DNA for the CDR3: TGCGCCAGCAGCTTGGCGCGTTGGGCGGGAGGGCCAGATACGCAGTATTTT.

This clone occurred a few times. The rearrangement joins TRBV5-4 to TRBJ1-3; D may be TRBD1 (5 bases). CDR3 size: 16 residues. Trimming cost V 0 bases and J 0 bases, with 10 bases left between them. Germline V gives CDR1 SGHNT, CDR2 YYREEE (reference sequence). CDR3 nucleotides: TGTGCCAGCAGCTTGGGTGGACAACTCTCTGGAAACACCATATATTTT. It codes for CASSLGGQLSGNTIYF.

The V call is TRBV18, the J call TRBJ2-7; 7 bases line up with TRBD1. The germline gives CDR1 KGHSH, CDR2 LQKENI. The V and J ends lost 3 bases and 3 bases, in that order; junction bases with no gene match: 5. The CDR3 sequence is 14 residues long. This chain's CDR3 is CASSPYRDSYEQYF. DNA of the CDR3: TGTGCCAGCTCACCTTACCGGGACAGCTACGAGCAGTACTTC.

The chain carries TRBV18 and TRBJ2-7; 8 positions agree with TRBD1. The CDR3 length is 14 residues. Trimming took 6 bases from V and 2 from J; bases not matched to a gene: 6. Per the germline V gene, CDR1 is KGHSH and CDR2 is LQKENI. The CDR3 region has the DNA TGTGCCAGCTCCCCCGGGACAGGTACCTACGAGCAGTACTTC. Its translation: CASSPGTGTYEQYF.

In the case of this clone: This CDR3 is also generated by other DNA sequences in the sample. The chain joins TRBV9 to TRBJ1-3, with D uncertain. CDR3 length: 15 amino acids. Germline CDR1 reads SGDLS; CDR2 reads YYNGEE. With 4 bases removed from V and 1 base from J, the gap between germline ends came to 12 bases. CDR3 nucleotides: TGTGCCAGCAGCCCCCCGGTGAGTTCTGGAAACACCATATATTTT. Encoded protein: CASSPPVSSGNTIYF.